This section outlines one T cell receptor (beta chain) sequence together with its context. The data derive from a study of T cell responses to AZD1222 COVID-19 vaccine. Germline CDR1 is LNHDA and CDR2 is SQIVND (reference sequence). V was cut by 9 bases and J by 6 bases, with 10 bases left in between. The CDR3 has 11 amino acids. Second-dose intervals near 4 or 12 weeks were combined. Generated by immunoSEQ multiplex PCR, the TCRdb table keeps only in-frame clones and is missing some. The sample shows some 110,000 clones, 85% to 90% of them seen only once. Sample: peripheral blood, taken 28 days after the second AZD1222 dose. This receptor was identified in an adult who received the AZD1222 COVID-19 vaccine. The V call is TRBV19, the J call TRBJ2-3; no reliable D call. The chain's CDR3 is CASASGDTQYF. In nucleotides, the CDR3 is TGTGCCAGCGCCTCCGGGGATACGCAGTATTTT.